This note documents a single TCR beta chain sequence. The V end lost 1 base, the J end lost 1 base, and 14 bases lay between the germline ends. This CDR3 spans 16 amino acids. Germline lookup yields CDR1 SGHRS and CDR2 YFSETQ. Original analysis: Reference gene primer amplification gave nucleated cell count estimates. Here immunoSEQ multiplex PCR was the method, and the copy in TCRdb shows in-frame clones only, minus some. V and J calls plus clone size are reproduced from that table; the DNA served to infer D and trimming. The sample lists under 250,000 clones; 82% were seen once. The sample comes from a study of blood T cell repertoires in COVID-19. For the study at large: There were acute and convalescent COVID-19 samples, and they came from the United States, Italy and Spain. T cells, B-cell-depleted T cells, or PBMCs supplied cDNA or gDNA.

The TCR comes from a woman older than 75 with acute or convalescent COVID-19. Sequenced: peripheral blood. The rearrangement links TRBV5-1 to TRBJ1-2, with TRBD1 as a possible D gene (6 bases). The CDR3 DNA follows: TGCGCCAGCAGCTTGTTCCAAGGACAGAATAACTATGGCTACACCTTC. It specifies CASSLFQGQNNYGYTF.